This TCR beta chain was found in a study of T cell therapy after organ transplantation. Study information: Therapy products were autologous CMV-specific T cells, peptide-expanded for roughly two weeks.

Sequencing was performed with immunoSEQ multiplex PCR; in TCRdb, only in-frame clones are kept and a portion is missing. The sample carries fewer than 25,000 clones, 65% to 85% recorded once. This sample's time point: 20-29 weeks after completion of therapy. As to this clone: Antigen unknown.

The study's findings and limits: In nonresponders, reduced coverage from low CD8+ yield may limit detected expansions.

The germline V gene encodes CDR1 MNHNS and CDR2 SASEGT. This CDR3 region has 15 residues. V was clipped by 8 bases and J by 4 bases; unmatched bases: 10. The sample was CD8+ T cells from blood, taken after autologous CMV-specific T cell therapy. The source is a human patient who had received a solid organ transplant and had CMV disease. Certain T cells may be donor cells from the graft. The rearrangement uses TRBV6-1 and TRBJ2-5, with 10 positions matching TRBD2. CDR3: CASADVLAGTETQYF. DNA of the CDR3: TGTGCCAGCGCCGACGTACTAGCGGGAACAGAGACCCAGTACTTC.